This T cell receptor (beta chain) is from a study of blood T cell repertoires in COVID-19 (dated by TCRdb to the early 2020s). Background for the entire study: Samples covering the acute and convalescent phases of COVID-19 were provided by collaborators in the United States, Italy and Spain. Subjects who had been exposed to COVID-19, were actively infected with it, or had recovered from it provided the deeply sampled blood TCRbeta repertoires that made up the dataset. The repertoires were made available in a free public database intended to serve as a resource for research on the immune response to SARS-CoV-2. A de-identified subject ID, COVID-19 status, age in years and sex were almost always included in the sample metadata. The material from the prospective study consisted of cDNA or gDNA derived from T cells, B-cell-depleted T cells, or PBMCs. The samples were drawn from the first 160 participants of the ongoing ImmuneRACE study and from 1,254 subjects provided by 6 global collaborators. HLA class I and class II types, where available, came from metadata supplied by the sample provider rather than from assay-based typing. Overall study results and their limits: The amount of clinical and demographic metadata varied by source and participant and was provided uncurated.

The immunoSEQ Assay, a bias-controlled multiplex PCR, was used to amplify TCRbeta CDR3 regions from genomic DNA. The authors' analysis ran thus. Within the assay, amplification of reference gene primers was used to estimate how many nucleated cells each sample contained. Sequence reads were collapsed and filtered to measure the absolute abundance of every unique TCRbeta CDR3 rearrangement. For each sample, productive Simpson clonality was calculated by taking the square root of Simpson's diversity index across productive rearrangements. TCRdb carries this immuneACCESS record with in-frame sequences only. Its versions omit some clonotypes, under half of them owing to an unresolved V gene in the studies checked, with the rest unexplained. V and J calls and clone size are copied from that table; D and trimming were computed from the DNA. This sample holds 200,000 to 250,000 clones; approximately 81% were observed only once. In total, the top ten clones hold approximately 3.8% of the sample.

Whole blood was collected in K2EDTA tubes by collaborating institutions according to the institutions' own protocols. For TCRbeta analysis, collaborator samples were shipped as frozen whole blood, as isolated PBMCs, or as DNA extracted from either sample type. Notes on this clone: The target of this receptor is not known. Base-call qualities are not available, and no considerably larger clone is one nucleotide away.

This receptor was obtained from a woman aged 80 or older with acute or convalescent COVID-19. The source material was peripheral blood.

CDR3 protein: CASSLAGAGGAEQYF. At the DNA level, the sequence is TGTGCCAGCAGCTTGGCCGGAGCAGGGGGCGCCGAGCAGTACTTC. The rearranged segments are TRBV5-4 and TRBJ2-7; TRBD1 agrees with 8 junctional bases. CDR1 and CDR2, per the germline V gene (reference sequence), are SGHNT and YYREEE. After removal of 0 bases from V and 6 bases from J, the junction retains 8 bases not matched to a gene. The CDR3 covers 15 residues, taking in both the cysteine and the phenylalanine. This entry keeps only the CDR3 DNA: 45 bases, framed from base 1.